These 24 T cell receptor beta chains originate from one sample sequenced in a study of T-cell memory formation after mild COVID-19. TCRdb passed the 5' RACE reads through MiXCR, listing each CDR3 protein once. This repertoire shows a few hundred thousand distinct CDR3 sequences, about 20% found once; its top ten account for about 8.4%. The sequenced sample was PBMCs or a T cell subset sorted from them (not recorded which). The receptor set was obtained from an adult woman who had mild COVID-19 (a few samples of this study predate the infection). Cell type and time point are not known.

The CDR3 DNA reads as TGTGCCACCATGGATAGCGGGAGAAGGAATGAGCAGTTCTTC. Translation gives CATMDSGRRNEQFF. This chain connects TRBV24-1 to TRBJ2-1; 9 bases agree with TRBD2. The CDR3 has 14 amino acids. Germline values: CDR1 KGHDR, CDR2 SFDVKD. V shed 8 bases, J shed 7 bases, and the junction held 8 bases outside the gene matches.

Many counts were recorded for this clonotype. As DNA, the CDR3 is TGTGCCACCAGCCCCCGACAGGTGCCGGGTGGTACTGAGCAGTACTTC. Residues: CATSPRQVPGGTEQYF. The chain uses TRBV15 and TRBJ2-7; perhaps TRBD1 as D (6 bases). CDR3 length: 16 amino acids. The V end was cut by 5 bases, the J end by 7 bases, with 24 bases between. Germline CDR1 and CDR2: LNHNV and YYDKDF (reference sequence).

This clonotype was picked up a small number of times. The chain has TRBV20-1 and TRBJ1-2, with 8 bases lining up with TRBD1. The CDR3 contains 15 residues. J was trimmed by 6 bases and V by 0 bases; bases with no gene match: 9. The germline V gene has CDR1 DFQATT and CDR2 SNEGSKA (reference sequence). The CDR3 DNA is TGCAGTGCTAGAGATCCAGGGGGCTTAGTTGATGGCTACACCTTC. Its protein is CSARDPGGLVDGYTF.

J is TRBJ2-1 and V is TRBV7-7; 9 nucleotides match TRBD2. Germline-derived CDR1 and CDR2 are SSHAT and FNYEAQ (reference sequence). The CDR3 loop spans 15 amino acids. CDR3 DNA: TGTGCTAGCCGGCTCGGGCGGGAGGGCCAGGGTGAGCAGTTCTTC. It encodes CASRLGREGQGEQFF.

At least ten counts were recorded for this clonotype. The V and J genes are TRBV7-8 and TRBJ1-1; tentative D call: TRBD1 (6 bases). V lost 4 bases and J lost 2, with 11 bases in between. The CDR3 covers 14 residues. Germline assignment: CDR1 SGHVS and CDR2 FQNEAQ. DNA of the CDR3: TGTGCCAGCAGCTCATTACAGGGTAACACTGAAGCTTTCTTT. Translating gives CASSSLQGNTEAFF.

In this sample, this clonotype turned up a few times. The CDR3 DNA follows: TGTGCCAGCAGCAACCGGGACAGGCCAACGGAGCCCCAGCATTTT. Protein sequence: CASSNRDRPTEPQHF. The V and J genes are TRBV13 and TRBJ1-5; the match to TRBD1 covers 8 bases. This CDR3 is 15 amino acids long. Germline assignment: CDR1 PRHDT and CDR2 FYEKMQ (reference sequence). V was clipped by 5 bases and J by 8 bases; unmatched bases: 11.

This clonotype turned up a few times. The gene calls are TRBV19 and TRBJ1-5, with D unresolved. There are 12 residues in the CDR3. Trimming removed 3 bases at V and 7 bases at J, with 7 bases between. Per the germline V gene, CDR1 is LNHDA and CDR2 is SQIVND (reference sequence). CDR3 DNA sequence: TGTGCCAGTAGTATTCTTGGGCAGCCCCAGCATTTT. Translating it yields CASSILGQPQHF.

The chain has TRBV5-1 and TRBJ1-2, with 7 bases matching TRBD1. CDR1 is SGHRS, CDR2 YFSETQ, per germline. The V and J ends lost 5 bases and 8 bases, in that order; junction bases with no gene match: 9. This CDR3 region has 13 residues. CDR3 DNA sequence: TGCGCCAGCAGTCCAGACAGGGTCGGGGGCTACACCTTC. Translating gives CASSPDRVGGYTF. Together with reference TRBV5-1 and TRBJ1-2, the CDR3 gives the full variable domain: KAGVTQTPRYLIKTRGQQVTLSCSPISGHRSVSWYQQTPGQGLQFLFEYFSETQRNKGNFPGRFSGRQFSNSRSEMNVSTLELGDSALYLCASSPDRVGGYTFGSGTRLTVV.

V and J are TRBV5-1 and TRBJ1-1, with D hard to call. The CDR3 extends over 13 amino acids. V was cut by 0 bases and J by 4 bases, with 7 bases left in between. Looked up from germline, CDR1 is SGHRS and CDR2 is YFSETQ. CDR3 DNA: TGCGCCAGCAGCTTGGCAGATACCACTGAAGCTTTCTTT. Its protein product is CASSLADTTEAFF. The full variable domain, rest sourced from reference TRBV5-1 and TRBJ1-1, is KAGVTQTPRYLIKTRGQQVTLSCSPISGHRSVSWYQQTPGQGLQFLFEYFSETQRNKGNFPGRFSGRQFSNSRSEMNVSTLELGDSALYLCASSLADTTEAFFGQGTRLTVV.

The chain carries TRBV12-3 or TRBV12-4 and TRBJ2-1, with D perhaps assigned TRBD1 or TRBD2 (6 bases each). Trimming pared 3 bases from V and 9 bases from J, leaving 18 bases between. The CDR3 runs 15 residues. CDR3 region: CASSFSWGARGEQFF. DNA of the CDR3: TGTGCCAGCAGTTTTAGTTGGGGGGCGAGGGGTGAGCAGTTCTTC.

This sequence joins TRBV11-2 and TRBJ2-7; the D gene is possibly TRBD2 (5 bases). The CDR3 has 15 amino acids. Germline V gives CDR1 SGHAT, CDR2 FQNNGV. Trimming shortened V by 1 base and J by 4 bases, and 14 bases separated the two germline ends. CDR3 in amino acids: CASSLAGAPGYEQYF. The CDR3 DNA reads as TGTGCCAGCAGCTTAGCTGGTGCTCCGGGGTACGAGCAGTACTTC.

This clonotype was recorded at least ten times. This sequence joins TRBV2 and TRBJ2-7; 12 nucleotides align to TRBD2. Germline CDR1 and CDR2: SNHLY and FYNNEI. With V trimmed by 9 bases and J by 2 bases, 11 bases remained unmatched. The CDR3 is made up of 16 amino acids. CDR3 residues: CASAGLAGPTPYEQYF. The CDR3 nucleotides are TGTGCCAGTGCGGGACTAGCGGGCCCCACTCCCTACGAGCAGTACTTC.

This clonotype has a handful of counts. The chain couples TRBV27 to TRBJ1-1, with D unresolved. There are 15 residues in the CDR3. The V end was cut by 4 bases, the J end by 1 base, with 13 bases between. CDR1 is MNHEY, CDR2 SMNVEV, per germline (reference sequence). DNA of the CDR3: TGTGCCAGCAGTTATAGGTGGGGATCGAACACTGAAGCTTTCTTT. Protein sequence: CASSYRWGSNTEAFF.

This clonotype was seen a handful of times. J is TRBJ2-6 and V is TRBV2; no reliable D call. V lost 7 bases and J 1 base, leaving 20 bases between the germline ends. Germline V gene data show CDR1 as SNHLY and CDR2 as FYNNEI. The CDR3 is 18 amino acids. The CDR3 bases are TGTGCCAGCACAGACCTTGCAAGTGGTCGGTCTGGGGCCAACGTCCTGACTTTC. It translates to CASTDLASGRSGANVLTF.

This clonotype was observed a handful of times. V gene TRBV27 combines with J gene TRBJ2-5, with D perhaps matching TRBD2 (5 bases). The CDR3 spans 14 residues. Trimming shortened V by 8 bases and J by 5 bases, and 18 bases separated the two germline ends. Germline CDR1 MNHEY, CDR2 SMNVEV (reference sequence). The chain's CDR3 is CASSGSERLETQYF. CDR3 DNA sequence: TGTGCCAGCTCCGGTAGCGAGCGCTTGGAGACCCAGTACTTC.

The chain is built from TRBV5-1 and TRBJ1-1; D is perhaps TRBD1 (6 bases). V lost 3 bases and J 1 base, leaving 13 bases between the germline ends. The CDR3 sequence is 15 residues long. CDR1 and CDR2 (germline): SGHRS, YFSETQ. This CDR3 is CASSYANRANTEAFF. In DNA, the CDR3 is TGCGCCAGCAGCTACGCAAACAGGGCGAACACTGAAGCTTTCTTT.

The chain uses TRBV9 and TRBJ2-1, with TRBD2 matching 15 bases. Germline V gene sequence: CDR1 SGDLS, CDR2 YYNGEE. J gave up 0 bases and V 2 bases, and 6 bases lay outside the gene matches. The CDR3 is made up of 19 amino acids. DNA of the CDR3: TGTGCCAGCAGCGTGGTAGGGACTAGCGGGGGGTTCTCCTACAATGAGCAGTTCTTC. Its protein is CASSVVGTSGGFSYNEQFF.

Here the CDR3 reads CASSGTSGLYNEQFF. The CDR3 nucleotides are TGTGCCAGCAGTGGGACTAGCGGGCTCTACAATGAGCAGTTCTTC. V gene TRBV27 combines with J gene TRBJ2-1; 12 bases align to TRBD2. The J segment lost 3 bases and the V segment lost 5 bases, leaving 2 bases of the junction unmatched. CDR1 is MNHEY, CDR2 SMNVEV, per germline (reference sequence). The length of the CDR3 is 15 residues.

The CDR3 nucleotides are TGTGCCAGCACGAGGACATCGAGCTCCTACAATGAGCAGTTCTTC. Encoded protein: CASTRTSSSYNEQFF. The chain employs TRBV7-8 and TRBJ2-1; D possibly corresponds to TRBD1 (5 bases). Trimming pared 7 bases from V and 0 bases from J, leaving 13 bases between. The CDR3 contains 15 residues. CDR1 is SGHVS, CDR2 FQNEAQ, per germline.

The chain carries TRBV6-2 or TRBV6-3 and TRBJ2-3, with D possibly TRBD1 on 6 matching bases. Germline CDR1 is MNHEY and CDR2 is SVGEGT. This CDR3 has 15 residues. The V end lost 7 bases, the J end lost 3 bases, and 17 bases lay between the germline ends. The CDR3 sequence: CASKYPGGTTDTQYF. DNA of the CDR3: TGTGCCAGCAAGTACCCTGGGGGCACAACAGATACGCAGTATTTT.

This clonotype came up a few times. The chain couples TRBV7-9 to TRBJ2-7; D is undetermined. The germline V gene has CDR1 SEHNR and CDR2 FQNEAQ (reference sequence). This CDR3 comprises 13 residues. V was shortened by 4 bases and J by 2 bases, with 9 bases between the two germline ends. CDR3 bases: TGTGCCAGCAGCTCTCTTGGGGCCTACGAGCAGTACTTC. Its translation is CASSSLGAYEQYF. Filled out from reference TRBV7-9 and TRBJ2-7, the complete variable domain reads DTGVSQNPRHKITKRGQNVTFRCDPISEHNRLYWYRQTLGQGPEFLTYFQNEAQLEKSRLLSDRFSAERPKGSFSTLEIQRTEQGDSAMYLCASSSLGAYEQYFGPGTRLTVT.

This clonotype was counted only a few times. The chain links TRBV24-1 to TRBJ2-3; 9 bases map to TRBD2. CDR3 size: 16 residues. The V gene end was trimmed by 4 bases and the J gene end by 1 base; junction bases not matched to a gene: 5. Germline V gene sequence: CDR1 KGHDR, CDR2 SFDVKD. The CDR3 coding sequence is TGTGCCACCAGTGACATCTGGACTAGCGGCACAGATACGCAGTATTTT. The encoded protein is CATSDIWTSGTDTQYF.

This clonotype occurred a few times. The CDR3 DNA follows: TGCAGTGTTCGGACTAGCGGGAGGCATGGCACAGATACGCAGTATTTT. As protein: CSVRTSGRHGTDTQYF. V is TRBV20-1 and J is TRBJ2-3; 14 nucleotides agree with TRBD2. Germline-derived CDR1 and CDR2 are DFQATT and SNEGSKA (reference sequence). CDR3 length equals 16 residues. V shed 7 bases, J shed 1 base, and the junction held 7 bases outside the gene matches.

The rearrangement links TRBV4-2 to TRBJ2-2, with 9 bases identical to TRBD1. Germline CDR1 LGHNA, CDR2 YNFKEQ. V lost 1 base to trimming and J lost 9 bases; unmatched junction nucleotides: 6. The CDR3 sequence is 15 residues long. The CDR3 coding sequence is TGTGCCAGCAGCCAAGGGACAGGGGTTTTGAGGGAGCTGTTTTTT. Translated, it gives CASSQGTGVLRELFF.